The present TCR beta chain was sequenced within a study of T cells in Graves' hyperthyroidism and ophthalmopathy. Diagnosing involved the use of clinical symptoms, serum thyroxine and TRAb, thyroid ultrasound and orbital computed tomography. There were TCR beta CDR3 regions amplified from RNA transcripts. HTBI primers were employed in a first-round RT-PCR of the TCR CDR3. TCRdb reprocessed the multiplex PCR reads with MiXCR, giving one entry per CDR3 protein. The sample contains about 590,000 distinct CDR3 sequences, approximately 14% of which appear only once. Trimming took 6 bases from V and 8 from J; bases not matched to a gene: 13. The CDR3 is made up of 15 amino acids. The germline CDR1 and CDR2 sequences are SGHKS and YYEKEE (reference sequence). Broader study findings: Among clonotypes expanded in thyroid above 0.001, most were also found in blood. Ophthalmopathy could be told apart from stable hyperthyroidism with a 13 V-J model.

A remark on this clonotype: What it binds is unknown.

The clonotype comes from a woman aged 25 to 39 with Graves' hyperthyroidism. The source material was blood. V and J are TRBV5-5 and TRBJ1-4; 7 bases align to TRBD1. CDR3 in amino acids: CASTYNQGQSEKLFF. DNA for the CDR3: TGTGCCAGCACCTACAACCAGGGACAGTCGGAAAAACTGTTTTTT.